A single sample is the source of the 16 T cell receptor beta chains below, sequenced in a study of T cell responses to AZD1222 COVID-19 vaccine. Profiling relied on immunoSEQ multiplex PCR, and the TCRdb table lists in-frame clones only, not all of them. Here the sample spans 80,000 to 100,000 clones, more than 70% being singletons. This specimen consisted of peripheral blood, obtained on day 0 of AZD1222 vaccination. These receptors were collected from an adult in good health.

The CDR3 region is CASRTGVNYEQYF. CDR3 in DNA: TGTGCCAGCAGAACAGGGGTCAACTACGAGCAGTACTTC. The V gene is TRBV28, the J gene TRBJ2-7; 7 nucleotides match TRBD1. The V gene's germline CDR1 is MDHEN and CDR2 SYDVKM. The CDR3 is made up of 13 amino acids. With 6 bases clipped from V and 3 bases from J, the junction kept 5 bases outside the gene matches.

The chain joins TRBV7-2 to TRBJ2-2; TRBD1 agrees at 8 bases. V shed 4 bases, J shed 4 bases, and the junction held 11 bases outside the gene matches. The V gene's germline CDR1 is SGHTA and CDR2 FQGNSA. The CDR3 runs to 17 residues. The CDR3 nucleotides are TGTGCCAGCAGCTCGAATGGACAGGGAGCTGGCACCGGGGAGCTGTTTTTT. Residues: CASSSNGQGAGTGELFF.

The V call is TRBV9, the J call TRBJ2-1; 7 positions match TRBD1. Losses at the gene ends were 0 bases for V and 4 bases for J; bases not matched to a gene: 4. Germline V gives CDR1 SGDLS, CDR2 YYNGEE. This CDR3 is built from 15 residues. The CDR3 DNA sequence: TGTGCCAGCAGCGTAGGAGGGGGCGGGTACAATGAGCAGTTCTTC. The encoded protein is CASSVGGGGYNEQFF.

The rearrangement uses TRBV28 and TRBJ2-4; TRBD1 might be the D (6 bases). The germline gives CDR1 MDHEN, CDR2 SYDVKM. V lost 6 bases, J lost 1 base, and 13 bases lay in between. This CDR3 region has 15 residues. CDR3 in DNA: TGTGCCAGCAGACCCACAGGGCCGGCCAAAAACATTCAGTACTTC. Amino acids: CASRPTGPAKNIQYF. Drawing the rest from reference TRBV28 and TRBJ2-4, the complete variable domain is DVKVTQSSRYLVKRTGEKVFLECVQDMDHENMFWYRQDPGLGLRLIYFSYDVKMKEKGDIPEGYSVSREKKERFSLILESASTNQTSMYLCASRPTGPAKNIQYFGAGTRLSVL.

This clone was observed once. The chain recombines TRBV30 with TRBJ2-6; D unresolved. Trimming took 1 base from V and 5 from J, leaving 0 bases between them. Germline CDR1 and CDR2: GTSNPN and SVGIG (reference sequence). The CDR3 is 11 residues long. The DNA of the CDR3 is TGTGCCTGGAGTGGGGCCAACGTCCTGACTTTC. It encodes CAWSGANVLTF.

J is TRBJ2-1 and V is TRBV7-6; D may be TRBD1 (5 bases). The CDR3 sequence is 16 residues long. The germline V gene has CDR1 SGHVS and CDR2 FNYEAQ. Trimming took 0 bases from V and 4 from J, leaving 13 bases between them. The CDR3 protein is CASSLAGPSPYNEQFF. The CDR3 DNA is TGTGCCAGCAGCTTAGCGGGGCCTAGTCCGTACAATGAGCAGTTCTTC.

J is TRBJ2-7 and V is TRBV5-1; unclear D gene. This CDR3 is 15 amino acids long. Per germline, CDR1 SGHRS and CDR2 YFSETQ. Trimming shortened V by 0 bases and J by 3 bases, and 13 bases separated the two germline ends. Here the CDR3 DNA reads TGCGCCAGCAGCTTGGAGAGAGCATGGAACTACGAGCAGTACTTC. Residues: CASSLERAWNYEQYF.

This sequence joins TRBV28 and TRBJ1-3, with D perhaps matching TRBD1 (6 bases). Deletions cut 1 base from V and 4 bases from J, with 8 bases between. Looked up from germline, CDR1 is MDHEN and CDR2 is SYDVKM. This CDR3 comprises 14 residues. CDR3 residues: CASSLYRDGNTIYF. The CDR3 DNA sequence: TGTGCCAGCAGTTTATACAGGGACGGAAACACCATATATTTT.

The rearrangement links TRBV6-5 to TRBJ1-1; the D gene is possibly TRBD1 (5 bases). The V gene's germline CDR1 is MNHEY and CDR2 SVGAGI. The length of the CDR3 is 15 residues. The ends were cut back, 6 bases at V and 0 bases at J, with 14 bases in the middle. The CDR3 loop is CASRSANRMNTEAFF. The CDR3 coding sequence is TGTGCCAGCAGATCCGCGAACAGGATGAACACTGAAGCTTTCTTT.

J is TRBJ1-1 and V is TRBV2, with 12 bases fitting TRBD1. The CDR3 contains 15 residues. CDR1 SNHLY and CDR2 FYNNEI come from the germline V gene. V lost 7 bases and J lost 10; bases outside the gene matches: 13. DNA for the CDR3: TGTGCCAGCACCCTCGGGACAGGGGGCGCCTCTCGAGCTTTCTTT. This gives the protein CASTLGTGGASRAFF.

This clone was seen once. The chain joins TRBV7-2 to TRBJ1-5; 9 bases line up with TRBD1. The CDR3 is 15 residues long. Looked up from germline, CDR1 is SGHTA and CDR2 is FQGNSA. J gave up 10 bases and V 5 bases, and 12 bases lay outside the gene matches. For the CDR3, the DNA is TGTGCCAGCAGCCCGGGACAGGGCGCCCTTTTACCCCAGCATTTT. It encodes CASSPGQGALLPQHF.

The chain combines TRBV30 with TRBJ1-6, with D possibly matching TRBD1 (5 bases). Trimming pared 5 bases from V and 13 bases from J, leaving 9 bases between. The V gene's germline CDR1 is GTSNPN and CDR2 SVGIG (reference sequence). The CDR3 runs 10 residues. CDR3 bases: TGTGCCTGGGGGGCCGAGCCCCTCCACTTT. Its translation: CAWGAEPLHF.

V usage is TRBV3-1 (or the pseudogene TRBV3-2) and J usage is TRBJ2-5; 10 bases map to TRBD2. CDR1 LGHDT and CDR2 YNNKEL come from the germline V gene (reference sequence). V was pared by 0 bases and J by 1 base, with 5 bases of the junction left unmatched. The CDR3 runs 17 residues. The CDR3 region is CASSQDATSGFQETQYF. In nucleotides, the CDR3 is TGTGCCAGCAGCCAAGACGCGACTAGCGGGTTCCAAGAGACCCAGTACTTC.

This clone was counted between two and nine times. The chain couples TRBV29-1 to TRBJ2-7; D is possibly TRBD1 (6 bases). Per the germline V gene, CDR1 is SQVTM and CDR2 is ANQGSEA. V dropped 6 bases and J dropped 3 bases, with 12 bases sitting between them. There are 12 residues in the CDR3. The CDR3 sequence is CSVRTDYYEQYF. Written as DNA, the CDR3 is TGCAGCGTCCGGACAGACTACTACGAGCAGTACTTC.

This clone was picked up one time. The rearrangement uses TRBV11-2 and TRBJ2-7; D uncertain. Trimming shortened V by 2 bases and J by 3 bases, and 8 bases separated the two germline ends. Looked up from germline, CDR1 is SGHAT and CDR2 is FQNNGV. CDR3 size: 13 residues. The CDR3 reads CASSLHYDYEQYF. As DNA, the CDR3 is TGTGCCAGCAGCTTACACTACGACTACGAGCAGTACTTC.

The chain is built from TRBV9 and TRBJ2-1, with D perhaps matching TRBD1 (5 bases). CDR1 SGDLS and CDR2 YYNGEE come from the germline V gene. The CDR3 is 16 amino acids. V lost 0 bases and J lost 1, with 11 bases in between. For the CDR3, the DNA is TGTGCCAGCAGCGTAGGGGGCAGCTTTTCCTACAATGAGCAGTTCTTC. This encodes CASSVGGSFSYNEQFF.